Listed here are 6 T cell receptor beta chains from one sample, sequenced in a study of OX40 agonist ivuxolimab in advanced cancers. TCRdb keeps only in-frame clones here, not all; method: immunoSEQ multiplex PCR. The sample holds some 80,000 clones, about 86% seen once. The material sequenced was CD4+ or CD8+ T cells sorted from blood, taken in a trial of the OX40 agonist ivuxolimab. These TCRs come from an adult with an advanced solid tumor such as melanoma, head and neck, liver or kidney cancer.

The chain is built from TRBV5-8 and TRBJ2-3, with 7 bases fitting TRBD1. The CDR3 is 14 residues long. In germline, CDR1 is SGHTS, CDR2 YDEGEE. V lost 6 bases to trimming and J lost 2 bases; unmatched junction nucleotides: 6. CDR3 sequence reads: CASNDQGVTDTQYF. CDR3 nucleotide sequence: TGTGCCAGCAACGACCAGGGGGTCACAGATACGCAGTATTTT.

Here the CDR3 reads CAWSPRRESGTF. DNA of the CDR3: TGTGCCTGGAGCCCCCGGAGGGAGAGTGGCACCTTC. V and J are TRBV30 and TRBJ1-2; D is unresolved. Germline V gives CDR1 GTSNPN, CDR2 SVGIG (reference sequence). The length of the CDR3 is 12 residues. V was shortened by 3 bases and J by 13 bases, with 18 bases between the two germline ends.

J is TRBJ2-3 and V is TRBV5-4; TRBD1 aligns across 7 bases. CDR1 is SGHNT, CDR2 YYREEE, per germline (reference sequence). V lost 4 bases to trimming and J lost 4 bases; unmatched junction nucleotides: 3. This CDR3 region has 13 residues. The CDR3 bases are TGTGCCAGCAGCCAGCAGGGGGCAGATACGCAGTATTTT. Residues: CASSQQGADTQYF.

The chain links TRBV30 to TRBJ2-2, with unresolved D. Germline-derived CDR1 and CDR2 are GTSNPN and SVGIG (reference sequence). The CDR3 runs to 14 residues. Trimming removed 2 bases at V and 4 bases at J, with 11 bases between. CDR3 sequence reads: CAWSNPYGTGELFF. The CDR3 DNA follows: TGTGCCTGGAGTAACCCTTATGGCACCGGGGAGCTGTTTTTT.

In the case of this clone: One junction end does not reproduce the germline sequence, and a read error may be involved. The chain uses TRBV11-2 and TRBJ2-7; TRBD2 might be the D (5 bases). The CDR3 spans 13 residues. Germline-derived CDR1 and CDR2 are SGHAT and FQNNGV. CDR3 amino acids: CASSRRRRDISSF. The CDR3 coding sequence is TGTGCCAGCAGCCGGAGACGCCGGGATATCTCTTCCTTC.

The chain employs TRBV5-1 and TRBJ1-1; 7 bases are shared with TRBD1. CDR1 is SGHRS, CDR2 YFSETQ, per germline. J was trimmed by 1 base and V by 4 bases; bases with no gene match: 10. The length of the CDR3 is 16 residues. The CDR3 DNA reads as TGCGCCAGCAGCGGATCACCGGGACAGCGGAACACTGAAGCTTTCTTT. Residues: CASSGSPGQRNTEAFF. Full variable domain (rest looked up from reference TRBV5-1 and TRBJ1-1): KAGVTQTPRYLIKTRGQQVTLSCSPISGHRSVSWYQQTPGQGLQFLFEYFSETQRNKGNFPGRFSGRQFSNSRSEMNVSTLELGDSALYLCASSGSPGQRNTEAFFGQGTRLTVV.